This passage covers 2 T cell receptor beta chains from one sample sequenced in a study of human T cells and chemical hapten exposure. Time point defined: patch test 1, 2 weeks after DPC sensitization. Treatment of the sample: therapeutic diphenylcyclopropenone sensitization with weekly scalp DPC. In TCRdb, the RACE reads were re-called with MiXCR into one record per CDR3 protein. The sample holds 45,000 to 60,000 distinct CDR3 sequences; about 9.6% are singletons and the top ten take 13%. The material sequenced was whole blood, taken in connection with sensitization to the hapten diphenylcyclopropenone (DPC). The receptors were sampled from a woman in her thirties or forties with alopecia areata. Some clones in this sample may be carry-over from other donors' samples.

This clonotype came up many times. The CDR3 loop reads CASSPITGVGYTF. CDR3 DNA sequence: TGTGCCAGCAGTCCAATCACAGGGGTTGGCTACACCTTC. The chain employs TRBV6-5 and TRBJ1-2, with 7 positions matching TRBD1. The CDR3 is 13 amino acids. The ends lost 5 bases at V and 7 bases at J; junction bases unmatched: 7. The V gene's germline CDR1 is MNHEY and CDR2 SVGAGI.

The J gene is TRBJ2-6, the V gene TRBV18, with D perhaps assigned TRBD1 or TRBD2 (5 bases each). V lost 0 bases, J lost 0 bases, and 15 bases lay in between. Germline V lookup: CDR1 KGHSH, CDR2 LQKENI. CDR3 length: 19 amino acids. In DNA form, the CDR3 reads TGTGCCAGCTCACCACCCTATGGGGGTAAGCCCTCTGGGGCCAACGTCCTGACTTTC. Translating gives CASSPPYGGKPSGANVLTF.